This T cell receptor beta chain was obtained from a study of shared clonotypes between healthy human individuals. General observations from the study: Of the naive CD4 clonotypes, approximately 5% were shared across a few donors.

Concerning this clone itself: Its antigen is still unknown.

Germline lookup yields CDR1 LNHDA and CDR2 SQIVND (reference sequence). Trimming cost V 3 bases and J 0 bases; bases outside gene matches: 17. The CDR3 length is 21 residues. Researchers divided each subset's genomic DNA evenly across several immunoSEQ plates. TCRdb's copy holds only in-frame clones and misses some; the assay was immunoSEQ multiplex PCR. Of fewer than 2.5 million clones in the sample, over 85% were seen once. The sequenced sample consisted of naive CD4+ T cells from PBMCs. Specified subset: CD45RA+ positively selected. The V gene is TRBV19, the J gene TRBJ2-4, with 10 bases identical to TRBD2. The receptor was derived from a man aged 18 to 30 in good health. Some clones in this sample may be carry-over from other donors' samples. Written as DNA, the CDR3 is TGTGCCAGTAGTATGGAGGGGGTCCTAGCGGGAGTTTCACTAGCCAAAAACATTCAGTACTTC. Protein product: CASSMEGVLAGVSLAKNIQYF.